This T cell receptor beta chain appears in the sequencing data of a study of T-cell memory formation after mild COVID-19. The V gene's germline CDR1 is LGHNA and CDR2 YSLEER. Trimming removed 0 bases at V and 4 bases at J, with 7 bases between. The CDR3 covers 14 residues. Study findings and constraints: Clonal second-wave expansions that peaked on day 37 had unconfirmed SARS-CoV-2 specificity. Clones which contracted sat mainly in CM and EM if CD4+, and in EMRA if CD8+.

This clonotype was counted a few times. Its antigen is unknown. Libraries for TCRalpha and TCRbeta carried sample barcodes and unique molecular identifiers via 5'RACE. TCRdb passed the 5' RACE reads through MiXCR, listing each CDR3 protein once. Of 450,000 to 650,000 distinct CDR3 sequences in the sample, about 22% were seen once. Sequenced: PBMCs or a T cell subset sorted from them (not recorded which). The chain carries TRBV4-3 and TRBJ2-1, with D maybe TRBD2 (5 bases). The TCR comes from an adult woman who had mild COVID-19 (a few samples of this study predate the infection). Cell type and time point are not known. CDR3 amino acids: CASSQETSYNEQFF. CDR3 DNA sequence: TGCGCCAGCAGCCAAGAAACTAGTTACAATGAGCAGTTCTTC.